The present entry profiles one TCR beta chain with its context. No antigen is known for it. The primer mix had 52 TRBV and 13 TRBJ primers. Method: immunoSEQ multiplex PCR; TCRdb's copy keeps in-frame clones and lacks some. The sample carries fewer than 13,000 clones, 84% recorded once. The V end lost 4 bases, the J end lost 2 bases, and 15 bases lay between the germline ends. There are 15 residues in the CDR3. Germline CDR1 and CDR2: MDHEN and SYDVKM. This sample was included in a study of regulatory T cells. Study-wide points: Control CD8+ cells showed a nonsignificant trend toward higher Shannon entropy than patient CD8+ cells.

Patients aged 2 to 39 years had fewer naive T cells. This rearrangement joins TRBV28 to TRBJ2-7; possible D gene TRBD2, 6 bases. Material: CD8+ T cells sorted from blood. This sequence originates from a person aged 18-29 years with CD3G deficiency. This chain's CDR3 is CASSSPLGGAYEQYF. The CDR3, as DNA: TGTGCCAGCAGTTCTCCTTTGGGGGGAGCCTACGAGCAGTACTTC.